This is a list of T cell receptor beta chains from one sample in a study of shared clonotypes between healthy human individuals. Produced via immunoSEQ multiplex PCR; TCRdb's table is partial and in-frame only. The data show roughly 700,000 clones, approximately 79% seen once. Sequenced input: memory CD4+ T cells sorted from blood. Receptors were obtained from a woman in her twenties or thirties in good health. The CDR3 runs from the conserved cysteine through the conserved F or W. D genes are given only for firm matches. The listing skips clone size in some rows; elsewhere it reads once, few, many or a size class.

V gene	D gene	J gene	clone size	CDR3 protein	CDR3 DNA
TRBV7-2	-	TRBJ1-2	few	CASSLTGGAYYGYTF	TGTGCCAGCAGCTTAACGGGGGGGGCCTACTATGGCTACACCTTC
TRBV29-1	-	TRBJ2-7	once	CSVEECRQANYEQYF	TGCAGCGTTGAAGAATGCAGACAGGCCAACTACGAGCAGTACTTC
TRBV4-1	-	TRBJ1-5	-	CASSQVSGNQPQHF	TGCGCCAGCAGCCAAGTGTCAGGAAATCAGCCCCAGCATTTT
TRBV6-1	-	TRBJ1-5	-	CASSEVVRDQPQHF	TGTGCCAGCAGTGAAGTAGTCAGGGACCAGCCCCAGCATTTT
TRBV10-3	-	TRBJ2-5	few	CAISEEGGGTTQYF	TGTGCCATCAGTGAGGAGGGAGGGGGCACGACCCAGTACTTC
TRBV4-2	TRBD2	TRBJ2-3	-	CASSSRTSGVTDTQYF	TGTGCCAGCAGCTCCCGGACTAGCGGGGTCACAGATACGCAGTATTTT
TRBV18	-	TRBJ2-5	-	CASFPDSQETQYF	TGTGCCAGCTTTCCGGACAGCCAAGAGACCCAGTACTTC
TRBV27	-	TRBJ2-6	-	CASSFQAGRTSGANVLTF	TGTGCCAGCAGTTTCCAAGCGGGCCGAACCTCTGGGGCCAACGTCCTGACTTTC
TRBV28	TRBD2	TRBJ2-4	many	CASSPPPGRAGVENIQYF	TGTGCCAGCAGCCCTCCTCCCGGGAGGGCGGGAGTGGAAAACATTCAGTACTTC
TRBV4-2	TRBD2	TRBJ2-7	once	CASSQESSGSIYEQYF	TGTGCCAGCAGCCAAGAGAGTAGCGGGAGCATCTACGAGCAGTACTTC
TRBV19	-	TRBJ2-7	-	CASSEWGSSSYEQYF	TGTGCCAGTAGTGAGTGGGGCTCGAGCTCCTACGAGCAGTACTTC
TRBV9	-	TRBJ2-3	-	CASSVDVDTQYF	TGTGCCAGCAGCGTAGACGTAGATACGCAGTATTTT
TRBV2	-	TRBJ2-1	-	CASSGQTRNEQFF	TGTGCCAGCAGTGGCCAGACTAGAAATGAGCAGTTCTTC